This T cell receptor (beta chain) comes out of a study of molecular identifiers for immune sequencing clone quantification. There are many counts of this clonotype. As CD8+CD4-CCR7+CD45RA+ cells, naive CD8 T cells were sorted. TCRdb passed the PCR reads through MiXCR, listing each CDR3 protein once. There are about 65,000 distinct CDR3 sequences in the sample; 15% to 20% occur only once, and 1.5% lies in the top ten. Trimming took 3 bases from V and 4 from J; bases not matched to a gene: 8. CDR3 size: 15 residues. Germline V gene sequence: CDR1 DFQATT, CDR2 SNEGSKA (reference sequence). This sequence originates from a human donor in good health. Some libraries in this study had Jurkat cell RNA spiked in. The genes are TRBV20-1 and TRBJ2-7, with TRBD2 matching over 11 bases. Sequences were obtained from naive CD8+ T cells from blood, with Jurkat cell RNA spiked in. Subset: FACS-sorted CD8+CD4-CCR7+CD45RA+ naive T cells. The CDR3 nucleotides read TGCAGTGCTAGCTTTGGAACTAGCGGGAGATACGAGCAGTACTTC. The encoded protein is CSASFGTSGRYEQYF.